This TCR beta chain emerged from a study of cytotoxic CD8 clonotypes in ibrutinib-treated CLL. Genomic DNA for TCR beta libraries, approximately 2 micrograms, came from cryopreserved PBMCs. Trimming shortened V by 5 bases and J by 6 bases, and 8 bases separated the two germline ends. Germline V gene lookup returns CDR1 MNHNS and CDR2 SASEGT. The length of the CDR3 is 11 residues. Depth targeted 1 in 200,000 to 1 in 1 million T cells, averaging approximately 9.9x coverage per clonotype. Profiled with immunoSEQ multiplex PCR; TCRdb holds only in-frame clones, not every one. Here the sample spans tens of thousands of clones, approximately 87% being singletons.

The source material was PBMCs, sampled after 24 months of ibrutinib treatment. The rearrangement joins TRBV6-1 to TRBJ2-7, with D tentatively TRBD1 (6 bases). The TCR originated in a human donor with chronic lymphocytic leukemia. CDR3 residues: CASSRRGEQYF. In nucleotides, the CDR3 is TGTGCCAGCAGTCGCAGGGGCGAGCAGTACTTC.